A selection of T cell receptor beta chains follows, all from one sample in a study of blood T cell repertoires in COVID-19. TCRdb keeps only in-frame clones here, not all; method: immunoSEQ multiplex PCR. The sample lists approximately 69,000 clones, approximately 82% occurring once. Sequencing input: peripheral blood. The receptors come from a woman of 80 years or more with acute or convalescent COVID-19. Each CDR3 is given without its conserved first and last residue. The order of the fields is V gene, CDR3 protein.

V: TRBV7-3; CDR3: ASSRRQQGNEKLF
V: TRBV30; CDR3: AWRQDYGYT
V: TRBV5-1; CDR3: ASSLDNPNTEAF
V: TRBV25-1; CDR3: ASRGSPNSPLH
V: TRBV11-1; CDR3: ASSLGERGGYT
V: TRBV6-5; CDR3: ASRLGHQGNYGYT
V: TRBV6-5; CDR3: ASTDGYGYT
V: TRBV7-9; CDR3: ASSLVKSSYNEQF
V: TRBV7-3; CDR3: ASTQRAGGPIDEQF
V: TRBV27; CDR3: ASRQGPYEQY
V: TRBV15; CDR3: ATSRALGQGGWQPQH
V: TRBV13; CDR3: ASSLPGLYNEQF
V: TRBV7-6; CDR3: ASSLDSRGYNEQF
V: TRBV6-4; CDR3: ASRTPTGTDTQY
V: TRBV5-4; CDR3: ASSLGTDRVTEAF
V: TRBV7-3; CDR3: ASSFAQGADTGELF
V: TRBV19; CDR3: ASRSIQGAVRTEAF
V: TRBV21-1; CDR3: ASSNSRRARGEQY
V: TRBV28; CDR3: AIQNRGGEKLF
V: TRBV3-1/TRBV3-2; CDR3: ASRPPGGGARTGELF
V: TRBV29-1; CDR3: SVILAGGTDTQY
V: TRBV7-2; CDR3: ASSSLTFSNQPQH
V: TRBV2; CDR3: ASAVPAGLSYEQY
V: TRBV20-1; CDR3: SASMGLALQETQY
V: TRBV5-4; CDR3: ASSLELRNSPLH
V: TRBV3-1/TRBV3-2; CDR3: ASSPGGPETQY
V: TRBV5-4; CDR3: ASSLGSPTDTQY